The 24 T cell receptor beta chains reported below all come from one sample, sequenced in a study of T cell responses to AZD1222 COVID-19 vaccine. Using immunoSEQ multiplex PCR, the repertoire was profiled, and TCRdb retains in-frame clones only, with some absent. The sample has 77,000 or so clones; roughly 88% are singletons. The sample in question was peripheral blood, obtained on day 0 of AZD1222 vaccination. The receptors were gathered from an adult in good health.

The chain has TRBV13 and TRBJ1-5; D possibly corresponds to TRBD1 (6 bases). CDR1 and CDR2 (germline): PRHDT, FYEKMQ (reference sequence). The CDR3 runs to 14 residues. Trimming took 0 bases from V and 7 from J, leaving 10 bases between them. The CDR3, as DNA: TGTGCCAGCAGCTTAGGACAGGGAAGCCAGCCCCAGCATTTT. Translation gives CASSLGQGSQPQHF. The entire variable domain, with the rest obtained from reference TRBV13 and TRBJ1-5, is as follows: AAGVIQSPRHLIKEKRETATLKCYPIPRHDTVYWYQQGPGQDPQFLISFYEKMQSDKGSIPDRFSAQQFSDYHSELNMSSLELGDSALYFCASSLGQGSQPQHFGDGTRLSIL.

This chain uses TRBV19 with TRBJ1-1; 10 nucleotides agree with TRBD1. CDR3 length equals 15 residues. Per the germline V gene, CDR1 is LNHDA and CDR2 is SQIVND (reference sequence). J was trimmed by 6 bases and V by 6 bases; bases with no gene match: 10. DNA of the CDR3: TGTGCCAGTAGCGTCCCGGGACAGGGGTCGGCTGAAGCTTTCTTT. Translated: CASSVPGQGSAEAFF.

The chain joins TRBV4-2 to TRBJ1-3, with a weak D call TRBD1 (5 bases). The germline V and J ends were trimmed by 0 bases and 7 bases, with 22 bases remaining between them. Germline V CDR1 and CDR2: LGHNA, YNFKEQ. The CDR3 is 18 amino acids. The chain's CDR3 is CASSQDHTGAGNPNTIYF. In DNA form, the CDR3 reads TGTGCCAGCAGCCAAGATCACACCGGGGCAGGCAATCCGAACACCATATATTTT.

This chain uses TRBV7-3 with TRBJ1-1; 7 bases are shared with TRBD1. CDR1 and CDR2 (germline): SGHTA, FQGTGA. The V and J ends lost 4 bases and 6 bases, in that order; junction bases with no gene match: 5. This CDR3 has 13 amino acids. CDR3 amino acids: CASSSSGGSEAFF. DNA of the CDR3: TGTGCCAGCAGCTCCTCAGGGGGATCTGAAGCTTTCTTT.

V usage is TRBV27 and J usage is TRBJ1-2, with 9 bases aligning to TRBD1. CDR3 length: 14 amino acids. CDR1 and CDR2 (germline): MNHEY, SMNVEV (reference sequence). The trim removed 3 bases at V and 7 bases at J, leaving 6 bases unmatched. CDR3 nucleotide sequence: TGTGCCAGCAGTTTGGGTGGACAGGGGTCTGGCTACACCTTC. This encodes CASSLGGQGSGYTF.

A few counts support this clone. V gene TRBV28 combines with J gene TRBJ1-4; TRBD1 aligns across 7 bases. This CDR3 has 14 residues. Germline V lookup: CDR1 MDHEN, CDR2 SYDVKM. V shed 4 bases and J 5 bases; nucleotides not matched to a gene: 4. In nucleotides, the CDR3 is TGTGCCAGCAGTTACAGGGGAGGGAATGAAAAACTGTTTTTT. Residues: CASSYRGGNEKLFF.

In this sample, this clone turned up once. The chain is built from TRBV28 and TRBJ2-3; 8 bases agree with TRBD2. Trimming removed 7 bases from V and 4 bases from J; junction bases left unmatched: 7. Germline CDR1 MDHEN, CDR2 SYDVKM. The CDR3 covers 14 residues. The CDR3 DNA reads as TGTGCCAGCACCGGGGGGGGGTTCCCAGATACGCAGTATTTT. It specifies CASTGGGFPDTQYF. The whole variable domain, remainder taken from reference TRBV28 and TRBJ2-3, is DVKVTQSSRYLVKRTGEKVFLECVQDMDHENMFWYRQDPGLGLRLIYFSYDVKMKEKGDIPEGYSVSREKKERFSLILESASTNQTSMYLCASTGGGFPDTQYFGPGTRLTVL.

The rearrangement uses TRBV7-2 and TRBJ2-1; maybe TRBD1 (6 bases). Trimming removed 1 base from V and 7 bases from J, with 8 bases in between. The CDR3 is made up of 13 amino acids. Germline loops: CDR1 SGHTA, CDR2 FQGNSA. Written as DNA, the CDR3 is TGTGCCAGCAGCTTAGAAAGGGGGAATGAGCAGTTCTTC. Its translation: CASSLERGNEQFF.

The V and J genes are TRBV30 and TRBJ1-1, with 8 bases aligning to TRBD1. Germline CDR1 is GTSNPN and CDR2 is SVGIG (reference sequence). The CDR3 loop spans 13 amino acids. With 5 bases clipped from V and 11 bases from J, the junction kept 13 bases outside the gene matches. The CDR3 is CAWSGQGQVRAFF. The CDR3 DNA reads TGTGCCTGGTCCGGCCAGGGACAGGTGAGGGCTTTCTTT. Variable domain in full (rest from reference TRBV30 and TRBJ1-1): SQTIHQWPATLVQPVGSPLSLECTVEGTSNPNLYWYRQAAGRGLQLLFYSVGIGQISSEVPQNLSASRPQDRQFILSSKKLLLSDSGFYLCAWSGQGQVRAFFGQGTRLTVV.

This sequence joins TRBV27 and TRBJ2-3; 10 positions agree with TRBD2. Trimming took 1 base from V and 5 from J; bases not matched to a gene: 9. This CDR3 is built from 17 residues. Germline-derived CDR1 and CDR2 are MNHEY and SMNVEV (reference sequence). The DNA of the CDR3 is TGTGCCAGCAGTTTATTGAGCGGGAGGGCCGGGGGAGATACGCAGTATTTT. Its translation is CASSLLSGRAGGDTQYF.

Turning to this clone: This may arise from a read error, as a much more abundant clone is one base away. Distinct nucleotide sequences in the sample also encode this CDR3. The gene calls are TRBV15 and TRBJ2-7; 9 bases fit TRBD2. Per the germline V gene, CDR1 is LNHNV and CDR2 is YYDKDF (reference sequence). This CDR3 contains 15 residues. Trimming took 5 bases from V and 2 from J; bases not matched to a gene: 7. DNA for the CDR3: TGTGCCACCAGCTGGGGCGGGGGGGGCCCCTACGAGCAGTACTTC. The encoded protein is CATSWGGGGPYEQYF.

This chain connects TRBV27 to TRBJ2-7, with 8 bases aligning to TRBD1. CDR3 length equals 12 residues. After removal of 10 bases from V and 3 bases from J, the junction contained 5 bases not matched to a gene. Germline V lookup: CDR1 MNHEY, CDR2 SMNVEV (reference sequence). The CDR3 nucleotides are TGTGCCACCAGGACAGGGTACTACGAGCAGTACTTC. The encoded protein is CATRTGYYEQYF.

This clone was seen a single time. The chain has TRBV11-2 and TRBJ1-5; 7 bases are a match to TRBD1. V shed 5 bases, J shed 5 bases, and the junction held 3 bases outside the gene matches. This CDR3 contains 13 residues. Germline V gene data show CDR1 as SGHAT and CDR2 as FQNNGV. CDR3 loop: CASSPGQYQPQHF. The CDR3 DNA is TGTGCCAGCAGCCCGGGACAGTATCAGCCCCAGCATTTT.

This chain links TRBV9 with TRBJ2-1, with TRBD1 as a possible D gene (5 bases). Trimming pared 2 bases from V and 5 bases from J, leaving 11 bases between. The V gene's germline CDR1 is SGDLS and CDR2 YYNGEE. The CDR3 is 14 residues long. The CDR3 coding sequence is TGTGCCAGCAGCGTCCAGGGTTTACACAATGAGCAGTTCTTC. Protein product: CASSVQGLHNEQFF.

The chain uses TRBV9 and TRBJ2-1; 10 nucleotides line up with TRBD2. With 0 bases clipped from V and 7 bases from J, the junction kept 10 bases outside the gene matches. Per the germline V gene, CDR1 is SGDLS and CDR2 is YYNGEE. The CDR3 consists of 17 residues. The CDR3 here is CASSVAASGSLGNEQFF. Written as DNA, the CDR3 is TGTGCCAGCAGCGTAGCGGCTAGCGGGAGTTTAGGGAATGAGCAGTTCTTC.

The chain employs TRBV19 and TRBJ1-3; TRBD1 agrees at 10 bases. The V gene's germline CDR1 is LNHDA and CDR2 SQIVND (reference sequence). The V segment lost 4 bases and the J segment 2 bases; nucleotides outside the gene matches: 8. The CDR3 length is 17 residues. The CDR3 region has the DNA TGTGCCAGTAGTACTCCCGGGACAGGGGACCCTGGAAACACCATATATTTT. Its translation is CASSTPGTGDPGNTIYF.

The CDR3, as DNA: TGTGCCAGCCGGACAGGGGGGACCTATGGCTACACCTTC. Translated: CASRTGGTYGYTF. This rearrangement joins TRBV19 to TRBJ1-2; 10 nucleotides line up with TRBD1. V lost 9 bases and J lost 4; bases outside the gene matches: 5. The germline CDR1 and CDR2 sequences are LNHDA and SQIVND (reference sequence). The CDR3 length is 13 residues. Complete variable domain (other parts from reference TRBV19 and TRBJ1-2): DGGITQSPKYLFRKEGQNVTLSCEQNLNHDAMYWYRQDPGQGLRLIYYSQIVNDFQKGDIAEGYSVSREKKESFPLTVTSAQKNPTAFYLCASRTGGTYGYTFGSGTRLTVV.

This clone was recorded only once. The chain is built from TRBV4-2 and TRBJ1-1, with 11 bases that match TRBD1. The germline CDR1 and CDR2 sequences are LGHNA and YNFKEQ. The trim removed 3 bases at V and 2 bases at J, leaving 8 bases unmatched. The CDR3 totals 17 residues. For the CDR3, the DNA is TGTGCCAGCAGCCATCCCGGGACAGGGGGTACCAACACTGAAGCTTTCTTT. This codes for CASSHPGTGGTNTEAFF.

The chain combines TRBV30 with TRBJ1-1, with TRBD1 as a possible D gene (6 bases). The length of the CDR3 is 15 residues. Germline V gene lookup returns CDR1 GTSNPN and CDR2 SVGIG (reference sequence). V shed 4 bases and J shed 0 bases, with 15 bases lying between them. The CDR3 region has the DNA TGTGCCTGGAACCGCCTCAGGGGACTGAACACTGAAGCTTTCTTT. Its translation is CAWNRLRGLNTEAFF.

The J gene is TRBJ1-1, the V gene TRBV7-2; 7 bases map to TRBD1. Germline CDR1 and CDR2: SGHTA and FQGNSA. The CDR3 spans 13 residues. J gave up 4 bases and V 5 bases, and 4 bases lay outside the gene matches. The CDR3: CASSVRQGTEAFF. CDR3 DNA sequence: TGTGCCAGCAGCGTCAGACAGGGCACTGAAGCTTTCTTT. Based on the CDR3 plus reference TRBV7-2 and TRBJ1-1, the full variable domain is GAGVSQSPSNKVTEKGKDVELRCDPISGHTALYWYRQSLGQGLEFLIYFQGNSAPDKSGLPSDRFSAERTGGSVSTLTIQRTQQEDSAVYLCASSVRQGTEAFFGQGTRLTVV.

This clone was detected once. The rearrangement joins TRBV2 to TRBJ2-1, with D perhaps matching TRBD2 (5 bases). Looked up from germline, CDR1 is SNHLY and CDR2 is FYNNEI. V lost 4 bases to trimming and J lost 4 bases, with 11 bases between them. CDR3 length: 14 residues. For the CDR3, the DNA is TGTGCCAGCAGTGCCGACTACTCGTACAATGAGCAGTTCTTC. As protein: CASSADYSYNEQFF.

The genes are TRBV19 and TRBJ2-7; D possibly corresponds to TRBD2 (5 bases). The V gene lost 5 bases and the J gene lost 2 bases, with 10 bases spanning the gap. There are 13 residues in the CDR3. Germline CDR1 LNHDA, CDR2 SQIVND (reference sequence). The CDR3, as DNA: TGTGCCAGTAGTGCCGGGATAGCCTACGAGCAGTACTTC. It yields the protein CASSAGIAYEQYF.

As to this clone: At one of its ends the junction is not consistent with the germline gene, which may arise from a read error. The chain carries TRBV7-6 and TRBJ2-2; TRBD2 aligns across 15 bases. The germline gives CDR1 SGHVS, CDR2 FNYEAQ. The CDR3 length is 18 residues. CDR3 sequence: CASTLRGRTSGGAGELFF. Written as DNA, the CDR3 is TGTGCCAGCACCCTCAGGGGGCGGACTAGCGGGGGGGCCGGAGAGCTGTTTTTT.

CDR3 protein: CATSRPQGYAFF. The CDR3 region has the DNA TGTGCCACCAGCAGGCCACAGGGGTACGCTTTCTTT. The chain joins TRBV15 to TRBJ1-1; 7 nucleotides align to TRBD1. Trimming at V came to 3 bases and at J to 11 bases, leaving 6 bases not matched to a gene. Germline V gene sequence: CDR1 LNHNV, CDR2 YYDKDF (reference sequence). CDR3 length: 12 amino acids.